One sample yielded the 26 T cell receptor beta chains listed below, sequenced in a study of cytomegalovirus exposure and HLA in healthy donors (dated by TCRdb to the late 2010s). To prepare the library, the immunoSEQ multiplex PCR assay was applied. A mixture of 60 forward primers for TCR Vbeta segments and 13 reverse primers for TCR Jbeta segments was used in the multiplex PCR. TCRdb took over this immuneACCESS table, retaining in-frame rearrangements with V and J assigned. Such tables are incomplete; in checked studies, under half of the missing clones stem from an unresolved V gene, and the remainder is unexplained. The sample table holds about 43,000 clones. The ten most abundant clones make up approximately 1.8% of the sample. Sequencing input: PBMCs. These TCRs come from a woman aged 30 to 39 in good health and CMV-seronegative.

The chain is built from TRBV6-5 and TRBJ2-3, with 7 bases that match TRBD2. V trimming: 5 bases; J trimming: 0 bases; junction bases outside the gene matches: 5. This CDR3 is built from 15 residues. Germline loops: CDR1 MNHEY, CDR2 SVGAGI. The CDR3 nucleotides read TGTGCCAGCAGTCAGGCGGGAGCTAGCACAGATACGCAGTATTTT. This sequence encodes CASSQAGASTDTQYF.

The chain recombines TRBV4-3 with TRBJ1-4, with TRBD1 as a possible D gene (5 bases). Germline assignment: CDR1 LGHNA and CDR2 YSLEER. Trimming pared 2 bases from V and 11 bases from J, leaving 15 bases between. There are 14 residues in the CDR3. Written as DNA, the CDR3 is TGCGCCAGCAGCCAATCGGGGGTTTCAGGGAAACTGTTTTTT. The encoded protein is CASSQSGVSGKLFF.

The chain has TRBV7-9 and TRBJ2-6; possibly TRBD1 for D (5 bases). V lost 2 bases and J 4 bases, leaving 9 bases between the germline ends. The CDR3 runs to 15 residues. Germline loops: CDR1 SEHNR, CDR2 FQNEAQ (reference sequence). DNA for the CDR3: TGTGCCAGCAGCTTACAGGGAACGGGGGCCAACGTCCTGACTTTC. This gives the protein CASSLQGTGANVLTF.

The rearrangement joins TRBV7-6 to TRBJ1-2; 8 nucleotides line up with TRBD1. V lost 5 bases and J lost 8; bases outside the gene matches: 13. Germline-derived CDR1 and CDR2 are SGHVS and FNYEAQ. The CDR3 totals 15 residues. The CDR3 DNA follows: TGTGCCAGCAGCGTAAAATTAGGACAGGGTGGAGGCTACACCTTC. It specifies CASSVKLGQGGGYTF. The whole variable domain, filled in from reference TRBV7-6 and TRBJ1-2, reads GAGVSQSPRYKVTKRGQDVALRCDPISGHVSLYWYRQALGQGPEFLTYFNYEAQQDKSGLPNDRFSAERPEGSISTLTIQRTEQRDSAMYRCASSVKLGQGGGYTFGSGTRLTVV.

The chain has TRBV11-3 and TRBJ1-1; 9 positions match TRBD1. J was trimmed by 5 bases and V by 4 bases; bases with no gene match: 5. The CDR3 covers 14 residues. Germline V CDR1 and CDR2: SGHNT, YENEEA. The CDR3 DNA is TGTGCCAGCAGCTCCGGACAGGGGAGGACTGAAGCTTTCTTT. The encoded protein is CASSSGQGRTEAFF.

CDR3 sequence: CASSIVQGGRYEQYF. In DNA, the CDR3 is TGTGCCAGTAGTATAGTCCAGGGGGGACGTTACGAGCAGTACTTC. V usage is TRBV19 and J usage is TRBJ2-7; possibly TRBD1 for D (7 bases). V dropped 1 base and J dropped 4 bases, with 14 bases sitting between them. From germline, CDR1 is LNHDA and CDR2 SQIVND (reference sequence). The CDR3 contains 15 residues.

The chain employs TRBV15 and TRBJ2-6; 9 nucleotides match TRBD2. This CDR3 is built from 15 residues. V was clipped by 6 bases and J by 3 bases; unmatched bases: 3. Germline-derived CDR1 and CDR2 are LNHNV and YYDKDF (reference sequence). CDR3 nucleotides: TGTGCCACCAGTAGCGGGAGTGGTGGGGCCAACGTCCTGACTTTC. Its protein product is CATSSGSGGANVLTF.

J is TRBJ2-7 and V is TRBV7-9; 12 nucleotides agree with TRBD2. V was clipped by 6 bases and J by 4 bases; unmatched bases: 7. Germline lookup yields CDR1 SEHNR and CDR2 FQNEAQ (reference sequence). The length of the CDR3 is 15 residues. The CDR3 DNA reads TGTGCCAGCAGACCGACTGGACTAGCGGGGTACGAGCAGTACTTC. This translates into CASRPTGLAGYEQYF.

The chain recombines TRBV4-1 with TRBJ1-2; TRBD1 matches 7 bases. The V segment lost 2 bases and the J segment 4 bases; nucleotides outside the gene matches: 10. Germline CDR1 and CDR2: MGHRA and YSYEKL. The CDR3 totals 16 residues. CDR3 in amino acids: CASSQPRQGPGYGYTF. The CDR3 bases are TGCGCCAGCAGCCAACCTCGACAGGGACCCGGCTATGGCTACACCTTC.

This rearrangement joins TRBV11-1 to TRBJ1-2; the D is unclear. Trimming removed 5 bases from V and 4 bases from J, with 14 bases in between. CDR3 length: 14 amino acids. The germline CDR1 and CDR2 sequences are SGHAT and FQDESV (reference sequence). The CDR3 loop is CASSPQLVSYGYTF. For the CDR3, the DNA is TGTGCCAGCAGCCCCCAGTTGGTCTCCTATGGCTACACCTTC.

Here the CDR3 reads CASRAGTNAYEQYF. The DNA for the CDR3 is TGTGCCAGCAGGGCCGGGACTAACGCCTACGAGCAGTACTTC. The chain is built from TRBV2 and TRBJ2-7; 7 nucleotides agree with TRBD2. J gave up 2 bases and V 6 bases, and 7 bases lay outside the gene matches. The V gene's germline CDR1 is SNHLY and CDR2 FYNNEI. This CDR3 has 14 amino acids.

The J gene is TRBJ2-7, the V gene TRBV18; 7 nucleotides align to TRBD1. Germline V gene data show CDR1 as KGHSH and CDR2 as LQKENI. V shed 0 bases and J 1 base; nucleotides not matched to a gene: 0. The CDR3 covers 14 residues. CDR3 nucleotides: TGTGCCAGCTCACCACCGGGACAGTCCTACGAGCAGTACTTC. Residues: CASSPPGQSYEQYF.

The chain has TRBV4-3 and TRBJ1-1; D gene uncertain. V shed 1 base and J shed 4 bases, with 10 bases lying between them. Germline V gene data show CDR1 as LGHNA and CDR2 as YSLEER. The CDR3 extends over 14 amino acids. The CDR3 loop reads CASSQGWEGTEAFF. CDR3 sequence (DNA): TGCGCCAGCAGCCAAGGATGGGAGGGCACTGAAGCTTTCTTT.

The CDR3 region has the DNA TGTGCCTGGAGGCATACAGGGGGCACTGAAGCTTTCTTT. Its protein product is CAWRHTGGTEAFF. V is TRBV30 and J is TRBJ1-1; TRBD1 matches at 8 bases. The V gene's germline CDR1 is GTSNPN and CDR2 SVGIG (reference sequence). This CDR3 region has 13 residues. Trimming removed 3 bases from V and 4 bases from J; junction bases left unmatched: 4.

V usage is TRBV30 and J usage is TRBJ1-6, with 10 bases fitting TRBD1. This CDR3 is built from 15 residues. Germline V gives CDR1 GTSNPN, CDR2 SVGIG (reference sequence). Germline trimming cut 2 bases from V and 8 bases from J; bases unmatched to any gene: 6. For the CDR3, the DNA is TGTGCCTGGAGTCCCTCGACAGGGGGCTATTCACCCCTCCACTTT. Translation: CAWSPSTGGYSPLHF. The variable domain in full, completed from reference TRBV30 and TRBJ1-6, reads SQTIHQWPATLVQPVGSPLSLECTVEGTSNPNLYWYRQAAGRGLQLLFYSVGIGQISSEVPQNLSASRPQDRQFILSSKKLLLSDSGFYLCAWSPSTGGYSPLHFGNGTRLTVT.

The CDR3 DNA sequence: TGTGCCAGCAGCTTAAGAGGGTCTGAAGCTTTCTTT. Translating gives CASSLRGSEAFF. This sequence joins TRBV13 and TRBJ1-1; no reliable D call. The V gene's germline CDR1 is PRHDT and CDR2 FYEKMQ (reference sequence). Trimming shortened V by 2 bases and J by 6 bases, and 7 bases separated the two germline ends. The CDR3 has 12 amino acids.

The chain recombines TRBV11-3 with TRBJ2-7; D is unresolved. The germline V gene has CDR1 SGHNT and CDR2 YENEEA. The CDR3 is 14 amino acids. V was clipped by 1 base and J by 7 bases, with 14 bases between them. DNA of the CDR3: TGTGCCAGCAGCTTAGGGGCAGCCGGCTGGGAGCAGTACTTC. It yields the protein CASSLGAAGWEQYF.

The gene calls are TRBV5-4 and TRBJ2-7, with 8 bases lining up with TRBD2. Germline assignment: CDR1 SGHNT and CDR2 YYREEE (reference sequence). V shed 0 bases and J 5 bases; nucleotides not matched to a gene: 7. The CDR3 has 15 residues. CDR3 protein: CASSLAGGPANEQYF. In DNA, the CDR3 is TGTGCCAGCAGCTTGGCGGGAGGGCCCGCCAACGAGCAGTACTTC.

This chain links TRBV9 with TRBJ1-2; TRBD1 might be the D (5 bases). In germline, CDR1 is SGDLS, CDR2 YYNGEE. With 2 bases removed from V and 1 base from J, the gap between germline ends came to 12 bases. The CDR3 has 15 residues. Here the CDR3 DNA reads TGTGCCAGCAGCGTGGGGGGGGAGGGTAACTATGGCTACACCTTC. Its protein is CASSVGGEGNYGYTF.

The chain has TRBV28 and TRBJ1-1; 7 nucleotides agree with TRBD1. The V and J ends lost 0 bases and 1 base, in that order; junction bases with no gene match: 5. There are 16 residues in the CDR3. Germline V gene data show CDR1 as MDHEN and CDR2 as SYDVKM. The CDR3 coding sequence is TGTGCCAGCAGTTTATGGACTCGGACAGGGAACACTGAAGCTTTCTTT. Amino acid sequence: CASSLWTRTGNTEAFF.

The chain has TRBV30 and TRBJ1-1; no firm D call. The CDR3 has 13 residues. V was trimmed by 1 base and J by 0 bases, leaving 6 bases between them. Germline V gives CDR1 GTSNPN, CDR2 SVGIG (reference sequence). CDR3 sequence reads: CAWSEPMNTEAFF. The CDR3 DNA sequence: TGTGCCTGGAGTGAGCCCATGAACACTGAAGCTTTCTTT.

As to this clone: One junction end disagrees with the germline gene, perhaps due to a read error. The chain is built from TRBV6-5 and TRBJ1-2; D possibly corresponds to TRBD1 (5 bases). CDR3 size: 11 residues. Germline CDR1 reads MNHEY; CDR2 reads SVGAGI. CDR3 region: CASSYGWGLQF. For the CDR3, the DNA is TGTGCCAGCAGTTACGGTTGGGGACTACAATTC.

CDR3 amino acids: CASSPPGQGRGSGYTF. The DNA of the CDR3 is TGTGCCAGCAGCCCTCCGGGACAGGGTCGGGGGAGTGGCTACACCTTC. V usage is TRBV9 and J usage is TRBJ1-2; 9 bases fit TRBD1. CDR3 length: 16 residues. From germline, CDR1 is SGDLS and CDR2 YYNGEE. With 4 bases clipped from V and 7 bases from J, the junction kept 14 bases outside the gene matches.

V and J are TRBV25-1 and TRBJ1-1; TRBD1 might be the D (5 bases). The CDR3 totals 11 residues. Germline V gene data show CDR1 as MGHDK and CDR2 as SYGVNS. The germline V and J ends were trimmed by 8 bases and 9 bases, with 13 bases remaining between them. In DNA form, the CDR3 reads TGTGCCAGCTCAGGGCAGGTGAAAGCTTTCTTT. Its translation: CASSGQVKAFF.

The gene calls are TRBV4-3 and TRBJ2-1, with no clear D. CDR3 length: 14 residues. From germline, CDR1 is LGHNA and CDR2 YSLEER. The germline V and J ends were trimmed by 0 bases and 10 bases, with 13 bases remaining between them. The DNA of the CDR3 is TGCGCCAGCAGCCAAGACGAGGCTAGGAAAGAGCAGTTCTTC. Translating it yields CASSQDEARKEQFF.

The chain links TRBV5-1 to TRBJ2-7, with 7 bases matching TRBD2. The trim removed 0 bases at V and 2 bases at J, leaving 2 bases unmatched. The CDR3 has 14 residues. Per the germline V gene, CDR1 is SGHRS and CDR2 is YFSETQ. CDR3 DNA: TGCGCCAGCAGCTTGGGGGGAGGGCCCTACGAGCAGTACTTC. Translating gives CASSLGGGPYEQYF.